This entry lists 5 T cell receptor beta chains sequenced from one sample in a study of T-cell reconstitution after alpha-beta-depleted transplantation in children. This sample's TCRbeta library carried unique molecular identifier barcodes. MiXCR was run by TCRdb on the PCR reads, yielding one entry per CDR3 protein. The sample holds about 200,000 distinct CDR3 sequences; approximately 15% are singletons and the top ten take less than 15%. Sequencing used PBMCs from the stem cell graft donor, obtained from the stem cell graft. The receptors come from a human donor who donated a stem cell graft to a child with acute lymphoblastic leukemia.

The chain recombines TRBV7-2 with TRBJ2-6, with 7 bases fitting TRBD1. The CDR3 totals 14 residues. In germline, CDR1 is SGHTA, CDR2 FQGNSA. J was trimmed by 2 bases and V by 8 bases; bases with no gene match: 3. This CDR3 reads CASRDRAGANVLTF. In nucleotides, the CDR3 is TGTGCCAGCCGAGACAGGGCTGGGGCCAACGTCCTGACTTTC. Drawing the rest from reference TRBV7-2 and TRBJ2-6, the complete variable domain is GAGVSQSPSNKVTEKGKDVELRCDPISGHTALYWYRQSLGQGLEFLIYFQGNSAPDKSGLPSDRFSAERTGGSVSTLTIQRTQQEDSAVYLCASRDRAGANVLTFGAGSRLTVL.

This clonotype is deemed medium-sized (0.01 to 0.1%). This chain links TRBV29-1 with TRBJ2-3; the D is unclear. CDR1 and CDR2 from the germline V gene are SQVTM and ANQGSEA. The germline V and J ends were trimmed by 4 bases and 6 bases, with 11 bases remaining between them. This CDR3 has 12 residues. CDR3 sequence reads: CSVVADGDTQYF. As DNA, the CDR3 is TGCAGCGTTGTGGCGGACGGGGATACGCAGTATTTT.

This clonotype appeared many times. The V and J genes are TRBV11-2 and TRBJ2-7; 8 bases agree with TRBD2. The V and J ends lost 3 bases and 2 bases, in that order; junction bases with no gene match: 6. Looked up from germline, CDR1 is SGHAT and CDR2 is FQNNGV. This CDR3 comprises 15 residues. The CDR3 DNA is TGTGCCAGCAGCTTTTCCCTAGCGGGTACCTACGAGCAGTACTTC. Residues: CASSFSLAGTYEQYF.

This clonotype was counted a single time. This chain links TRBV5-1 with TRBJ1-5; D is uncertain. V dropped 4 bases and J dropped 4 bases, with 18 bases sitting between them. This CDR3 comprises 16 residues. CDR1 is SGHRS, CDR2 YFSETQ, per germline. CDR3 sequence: CASSPGGGIGNQPQHF. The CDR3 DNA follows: TGCGCCAGCAGCCCCGGTGGAGGGATCGGGAATCAGCCCCAGCATTTT.

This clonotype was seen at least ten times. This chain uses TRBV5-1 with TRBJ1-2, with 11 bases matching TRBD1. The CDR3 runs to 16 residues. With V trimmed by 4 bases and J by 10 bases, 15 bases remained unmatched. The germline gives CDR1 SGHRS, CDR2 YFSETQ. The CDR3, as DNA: TGCGCCAGCAGCACCCCCCTCCCGGGACAGGGGGTGAACTACACCTTC. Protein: CASSTPLPGQGVNYTF.